The 2 T cell receptor beta chains below were found in one sample sequenced in a study of brain T cells in children with intractable seizures. Clones were read by immunoSEQ multiplex PCR, and TCRdb kept only the in-frame ones, dropping some. The data hold tens of thousands of clones, with 90% to 95% observed a single time. Material: peripheral blood, obtained at surgery. These receptors came from a girl between 2 and 10 years old with Rasmussen encephalitis and intractable seizures.

This sequence joins TRBV18 and TRBJ2-2, with no clear D. Trimming removed 4 bases from V and 0 bases from J, with 9 bases in between. Per the germline V gene, CDR1 is KGHSH and CDR2 is LQKENI. The CDR3 length is 15 residues. CDR3 residues: CASSLKASNTGELFF. The CDR3 nucleotides are TGTGCCAGCTCACTAAAAGCCTCGAACACCGGGGAGCTGTTTTTT.

Only one count was recorded for this clone. The chain has TRBV7-8 and TRBJ2-1; 8 bases line up with TRBD2. The CDR3 loop spans 16 amino acids. Germline CDR1 reads SGHVS; CDR2 reads FQNEAQ. Trimming removed 4 bases from V and 3 bases from J; junction bases left unmatched: 8. CDR3 region: CASSYKRGGYYNEQFF. In DNA, the CDR3 is TGTGCCAGCAGCTACAAACGGGGGGGATACTACAATGAGCAGTTCTTC.